The 24 T cell receptor beta chains below all came from one sample that was sequenced in a study of blood T cell repertoires in COVID-19. TCRdb's copy holds only in-frame clones and misses some; the assay was immunoSEQ multiplex PCR. The sample has fewer than 350,000 clones; 89% are singletons. The specimen was PBMCs or T cells enriched from blood (not recorded which). These receptors were taken from a woman aged 40-49 years who had recovered from COVID-19.

The chain carries TRBV13 and TRBJ1-1; D not certain. The CDR3 runs to 15 residues. With 5 bases removed from V and 1 base from J, the gap between germline ends came to 14 bases. Looked up from germline, CDR1 is PRHDT and CDR2 is FYEKMQ (reference sequence). The CDR3, as DNA: TGTGCCAGCAGCCCCCATGGGAGATCGAACACTGAAGCTTTCTTT. Protein: CASSPHGRSNTEAFF.

The chain uses TRBV5-1 and TRBJ1-1; TRBD1 matches at 7 bases. The trim removed 4 bases at V and 2 bases at J, leaving 8 bases unmatched. The CDR3 has 15 amino acids. Germline lookup yields CDR1 SGHRS and CDR2 YFSETQ. This CDR3 is CASSPLGQSNTEAFF. CDR3 DNA: TGCGCCAGCAGCCCCTTGGGACAGTCAAACACTGAAGCTTTCTTT.

The chain has TRBV27 and TRBJ1-5, with D unresolved. The CDR3 loop spans 12 amino acids. From germline, CDR1 is MNHEY and CDR2 SMNVEV (reference sequence). V lost 7 bases, J lost 6 bases, and 10 bases lay in between. CDR3 nucleotides: TGTGCCAGCACTACGGAGGGTCAGCCCCAGCATTTT. Its translation: CASTTEGQPQHF.

This clone was counted many times. Different DNA sequences within this sample yield the same CDR3. The rearrangement links TRBV3-1 (or the pseudogene TRBV3-2) to TRBJ1-1, with D unclear. The CDR3 covers 11 residues. From germline, CDR1 is LGHDT and CDR2 YNNKEL (reference sequence). V was trimmed by 1 base and J by 8 bases, leaving 5 bases between them. CDR3 DNA sequence: TGTGCCAGCAGCCAAGCGGGAGAAGCTTTCTTT. It encodes CASSQAGEAFF.

This chain uses TRBV4-1 with TRBJ2-2; a weak D match, TRBD2 (6 bases). The germline CDR1 and CDR2 sequences are MGHRA and YSYEKL. The CDR3 contains 13 residues. Deletions cut 1 base from V and 11 bases from J, with 11 bases between. The DNA of the CDR3 is TGCGCCAGCAGCCAAGCTGGGGGGAGAGAGCTGTTTTTT. Translating it yields CASSQAGGRELFF.

CDR3 coding DNA: TGTGCCTGCCAAAACCTCCGGGACAGGGTCACCGGGGAGCTGTTTTTT. Translating it yields CACQNLRDRVTGELFF. V is TRBV30 and J is TRBJ2-2; 9 bases match TRBD1. Germline lookup yields CDR1 GTSNPN and CDR2 SVGIG (reference sequence). V lost 6 bases, J lost 4 bases, and 12 bases stayed unmatched. The CDR3 covers 16 residues.

The gene calls are TRBV5-1 and TRBJ2-7; TRBD1 matches 9 bases. Trimming at V came to 4 bases and at J to 3 bases, leaving 2 bases not matched to a gene. This CDR3 has 13 amino acids. CDR1 is SGHRS and CDR2 is YFSETQ in the germline V gene. CDR3 amino acids: CASSQTGGYEQYF. As DNA, the CDR3 is TGCGCCAGCAGCCAGACAGGGGGCTACGAGCAGTACTTC.

J is TRBJ2-1 and V is TRBV11-2; weak D call: TRBD1 (6 bases). V dropped 2 bases and J dropped 1 base, with 21 bases sitting between them. The CDR3 has 19 residues. CDR1 and CDR2 (germline): SGHAT, FQNNGV. CDR3 protein: CASSLSGRNRVSSYNEQFF. CDR3 nucleotides: TGTGCCAGCAGCTTATCGGGCAGAAACAGGGTCAGTTCCTACAATGAGCAGTTCTTC.

This rearrangement joins TRBV19 to TRBJ2-1; perhaps TRBD2 as D (6 bases). V lost 3 bases and J 8 bases, leaving 17 bases between the germline ends. The CDR3 covers 15 residues. The germline V gene encodes CDR1 LNHDA and CDR2 SQIVND (reference sequence). CDR3 DNA sequence: TGTGCCAGTAGTATCGGGGGTGTCAGCTGGGATGAGCAGTTCTTC. This translates into CASSIGGVSWDEQFF.

The chain combines TRBV19 with TRBJ2-1; D is perhaps TRBD2 (6 bases). Germline V lookup: CDR1 LNHDA, CDR2 SQIVND (reference sequence). V was clipped by 4 bases and J by 0 bases, with 16 bases between them. The CDR3 spans 17 residues. The CDR3 is CASSKAPSASSYNEQFF. CDR3 DNA sequence: TGTGCCAGTAGTAAGGCGCCTAGCGCGAGCTCCTACAATGAGCAGTTCTTC.

The rearrangement joins TRBV6-5 to TRBJ2-7; TRBD2 is a possible D gene (6 bases). V shed 5 bases and J shed 3 bases, with 17 bases lying between them. The germline V gene encodes CDR1 MNHEY and CDR2 SVGAGI. The CDR3 is 15 amino acids. The chain's CDR3 is CASSLLRRGGYEQYF. The CDR3 nucleotides read TGTGCCAGCAGTCTCTTGAGACGGGGAGGCTACGAGCAGTACTTC.

The gene calls are TRBV30 and TRBJ1-4; no definite D call. The CDR3 is 16 residues long. Germline CDR1 reads GTSNPN; CDR2 reads SVGIG (reference sequence). V was cut by 0 bases and J by 8 bases, with 19 bases left in between. DNA for the CDR3: TGTGCCTGGAGTGTATCGGTGGGCAGGCTGGCCGAAAAACTGTTTTTT. It specifies CAWSVSVGRLAEKLFF.

There are a few counts of this clone. The rearrangement links TRBV7-9 to TRBJ2-2, with a tentative D call TRBD2 (5 bases). Trimming took off 0 bases at V and 9 bases at J, with 14 bases between the two ends. This CDR3 contains 15 residues. Germline V lookup: CDR1 SEHNR, CDR2 FQNEAQ (reference sequence). CDR3 sequence reads: CASSLARGSYWELFF. In nucleotides, the CDR3 is TGTGCCAGCAGCTTAGCTAGAGGGTCCTACTGGGAGCTGTTTTTT.

The rearrangement links TRBV5-4 to TRBJ1-2, with a possible D match to TRBD1 (6 bases). The CDR3 is 16 amino acids. V was shortened by 7 bases and J by 1 base, with 20 bases between the two germline ends. Germline V CDR1 and CDR2: SGHNT, YYREEE (reference sequence). Here the CDR3 reads CASRDGGSSINYGYTF. The CDR3 DNA follows: TGTGCCAGCCGGGATGGGGGCTCTTCTATTAACTATGGCTACACCTTC.

The chain joins TRBV6-5 to TRBJ2-1; perhaps TRBD2 as D (6 bases). V shed 2 bases and J shed 5 bases, with 13 bases lying between them. Germline-derived CDR1 and CDR2 are MNHEY and SVGAGI. This CDR3 comprises 15 residues. CDR3 loop: CASSYNDGGNNEQFF. The CDR3 coding sequence is TGTGCCAGCAGTTACAACGACGGCGGGAACAATGAGCAGTTCTTC.

The J gene is TRBJ2-1, the V gene TRBV21-1; the table's D gene call, TRBD2, was not cross checked with the DNA. TRBV21-1 is labeled a pseudogene. The CDR3 covers 16 residues. In DNA, the CDR3 is TGTGCCAGCAGCACTTCTAGCGGGAGCTCCTACAATGAGCAGTTCTTC. Translating it yields CASSTSSGSSYNEQFF.

This chain uses TRBV7-2 with TRBJ2-7; TRBD2 matches at 7 bases. V trimming: 1 base; J trimming: 2 bases; junction bases outside the gene matches: 5. There are 15 residues in the CDR3. The germline V gene has CDR1 SGHTA and CDR2 FQGNSA. In DNA form, the CDR3 reads TGTGCCAGCAGCTTAGGTGCGGGAGCTCCCTACGAGCAGTACTTC. Its protein product is CASSLGAGAPYEQYF.

The V and J genes are TRBV3-1 (or the pseudogene TRBV3-2) and TRBJ1-1; 7 bases align to TRBD1. With 4 bases clipped from V and 4 bases from J, the junction kept 6 bases outside the gene matches. Germline V gene data show CDR1 as LGHDT and CDR2 as YNNKEL (reference sequence). The CDR3 loop spans 14 amino acids. The CDR3 bases are TGTGCCAGCAGCCCCAGGGGGGCGGCCACTGAAGCTTTCTTT. Protein: CASSPRGAATEAFF.

This CDR3 is CASSPSGRSYNEQFF. Here the CDR3 DNA reads TGTGCCAGCAGCCCTAGCGGACGTTCCTACAATGAGCAGTTCTTC. V gene TRBV3-1 (or the pseudogene TRBV3-2) combines with J gene TRBJ2-1; 7 bases fit TRBD2. V gave up 4 bases and J gave up 1 base; unmatched junction bases: 4. This CDR3 region has 15 residues. Germline CDR1 LGHDT, CDR2 YNNKEL (reference sequence).

This sequence joins TRBV14 and TRBJ2-5; D possibly corresponds to TRBD2 (5 bases). Germline V gene sequence: CDR1 SGHDN, CDR2 FVKESK. V was clipped by 4 bases and J by 4 bases, with 19 bases between them. This CDR3 region has 16 residues. This chain's CDR3 is CASSPDAAPGRETQYF. CDR3 in DNA: TGTGCCAGCAGCCCGGACGCCGCTCCGGGGAGAGAGACCCAGTACTTC.

The chain couples TRBV29-1 to TRBJ2-2, with 7 positions matching TRBD2. This CDR3 is 14 amino acids long. V trimming: 5 bases; J trimming: 2 bases; junction bases outside the gene matches: 5. Germline V gene lookup returns CDR1 SQVTM and CDR2 ANQGSEA. The chain's CDR3 is CSVPGTINTGELFF. The CDR3 DNA is TGCAGCGTTCCGGGGACTATTAACACCGGGGAGCTGTTTTTT.

This clone was picked up a small number of times. The chain joins TRBV2 to TRBJ1-2; 8 positions agree with TRBD1. Germline lookup yields CDR1 SNHLY and CDR2 FYNNEI. The CDR3 runs to 14 residues. Unmatched junction bases numbered 10, after V lost 5 bases and J lost 8 bases. This chain's CDR3 is CASSQDRGKGGYTF. As DNA, the CDR3 is TGTGCCAGCAGTCAAGACAGGGGAAAGGGGGGCTACACCTTC.

The chain links TRBV30 to TRBJ1-6, with D possibly TRBD1 on 5 matching bases. Germline assignment: CDR1 GTSNPN and CDR2 SVGIG (reference sequence). V shed 0 bases and J shed 9 bases, with 15 bases lying between them. This CDR3 has 15 residues. The CDR3 region has the DNA TGTGCCTGGAGTGTTGGAGGTTCCGGGGGTTCACCCCTCCACTTT. Protein: CAWSVGGSGGSPLHF.

This clone came up a few times. The V gene is TRBV6-5, the J gene TRBJ1-3; D is perhaps TRBD1 (5 bases). This CDR3 region has 14 residues. CDR1 and CDR2 from the germline V gene are MNHEY and SVGAGI. Trimming removed 7 bases at V and 3 bases at J, with 13 bases between. CDR3 region: CASIEGLRGNTIYF. The CDR3 coding sequence is TGTGCCAGCATCGAGGGACTGCGTGGAAACACCATATATTTT.